This entry features one T cell receptor beta chain sequence. The specificity of this receptor is unknown. No base quality information exists; no much larger clone differs at one position. The protocol used for the library was the immunoSEQ multiplex PCR assay. The multiplex PCR relied on a mix of 60 forward primers for TCR Vbeta segments and 13 reverse primers for TCR Jbeta segments. Amplification of the CDR3 region of rearranged TCR beta genes was performed with a multiplex PCR assay on genomic DNA. The Illumina HiSeq System was used to sequence the amplified TCR beta libraries as 87-base-pair reads. The authors processed their data as follows. In a later analysis, roughly 80 million unique TCR beta chains were counted across the roughly 700 repertoires, and around 10 million of these chains were shared by at least two donors. Raw reads were error-corrected and collapsed into unique sequences with a nearest-neighbor algorithm that merged closely related sequences to remove PCR and sequencing errors. CDR3 sequences were aligned to IMGT reference sequences to assign V, D and J gene segments. For a sequence to be retained, at least a six-nucleotide match to both a V gene segment and a J gene segment was required. Rearrangements were called productive when the CDR3 lacked stop codons and stayed in frame with V and J; all others were non-productive. CDR3 was defined according to IMGT convention as the region running from the second conserved V-encoded cysteine to the conserved J-encoded phenylalanine. In an earlier analysis of more than 550 of the donors, sequences lacking an unambiguous match to a single V gene segment were excluded. In an earlier analysis of several hundred of the donors, V segments were called functional above 56.7% productive rearrangements and were called segregating when the between-donor standard deviation exceeded 5%. A statistical classification framework was built to diagnose cytomegalovirus status from the catalog of TCR beta chain sequences. A later analysis assigned V and J genes by comparing TCR nucleotide sequences with IMGT/GENE-DB human TR gene sequences. Using the TCRdist pipeline, a later analysis assigned CDR3 sequences along with most-parsimonious VDJ recombination scenarios. In a later analysis, every TCR beta chain was defined by the combination of its CDR3 amino acid sequence and its V-gene family, and reads without a unique V-gene family were dropped. In a later analysis, nearly 600 highly shared, low-generation-probability nucleotide sequences were removed to address suspected cross-contamination and a sequencing artifact. For each public chain, a later analysis derived a clonal expansion index from normalized ranks of inferred template counts within each repertoire. Generation probabilities in a later analysis came from a VDJ recombination model fitted to out-of-frame rearrangements, and those results were checked against IGoR. In a later analysis, TCR-TCR, TCR-HLA and TCR-CMV co-occurrence was scored with hypergeometric tests, and a repertoire-size bias correction was applied to TCR pairs. A later analysis estimated false discovery rates by permuting HLA or CMV assignments 20 times. In a later analysis, co-occurring TCRs were grouped using DBSCAN, with TCRdist sequence similarity added in when clustering inside HLA-allele-positive subsets. Repertoires with fewer than 30,000 or more than 120,000 public chains were left out of co-occurrence clustering, as were about 5 repertoires with anomalous nucleotide sharing. TCRdb carries this immuneACCESS record with in-frame sequences only. Its versions omit some clonotypes, under half of them owing to an unresolved V gene in the studies checked, with the rest unexplained. The D gene and trimming were derived from the DNA, and the V and J assignments and clone size from that table. The sample yields 170,000 or so clones; roughly 75% were counted once. 1% of the sample is held by the ten biggest clonotypes.

This entry belongs to a study of cytomegalovirus exposure and HLA in healthy donors (dated by TCRdb to 2016 to 2017). Study-wide context: In an earlier analysis of 587 of the donors, 276 Gb of sequence data and 90 million to 120 million unique TCR beta sequences from 180 million or so T cells were reported. Four or five DR-DQ haplotypes were handled as single units for association and clustering because linkage in the cohort was strong. Of the roughly 400 genotyped donors, 81% fell in the genetic ancestry cluster associated with self-reported Caucasian donors. High-throughput TCR immunosequencing, statistical association of individual TCRs with disease status, and machine learning were combined to predict cytomegalovirus infection status. To decide whether each TCR beta V gene segment behaved as functional or pseudogenic, an earlier analysis of approximately 620 of the donors relied on high-throughput TCR beta sequencing. All discovery cohort repertoires had been generated on a single sequencing platform. A later analysis re-examined previously published TCR beta repertoires from hundreds of donors and added high-resolution HLA genotyping to investigate patterns of TCR occurrence. An early release covering roughly 600 HLA-typed donors comprised approximately 290 gigabases of sequencing data and tens of millions of unique TCR sequences. Rather than drawing on any new phenotypic data, the later analysis identified candidate immune exposures from TCR beta sequences and the way those sequences occurred across donors. Besides the first cohort of 666 subjects, a separate validation cohort made up of over a hundred different subjects was used. In a later genetic analysis, genome-wide SNP genotypes for about three fifths of the roughly 670 donors were used, and that subset was treated as a discovery cohort. Donor age, sex, ethnicity and CMV serostatus were compiled together with the repertoire data. On average, roughly 240,000 unique TCR beta nucleotide sequences were sequenced per donor among more than 350 genotyped donors of the cohort, with around 19% of those sequences being non-productive. The number of typed donors differed by locus: roughly 620-640 for A, B, C, DRB1 and DQB1; approximately 540 for DQA1; 606 for DPA1; and roughly 470 for DPB1. HLA typing included class I and class II loci at four-digit resolution. The T cell repertoires of some 670 subjects were profiled by immunosequencing and related to cytomegalovirus serostatus. The study aimed to test whether signatures of past pathogen exposure could be identified by cataloging public T cell receptors.

What the research found in general, with its limitations: In a later analysis, TCR association rates were found to vary across HLA loci, with the most associated TCRs seen for DRB1 alleles and the fewest for HLA-C alleles. Correlated functional status among segregating V segments might be attributable to linkage disequilibrium, but an unknown experimental factor could not be ruled out. Most TCR sequences were seen in very few donors, while some public TCRs were found in many individuals. Because some donors lacked HLA typing at each locus, the association tests relied only on the typed subset. A cluster of highly shared sequence variants was judged likely to represent a technical artifact of the sequencing pipeline. The classifier was reported to diagnose cytomegalovirus status with high specificity and sensitivity in both the original and validation cohorts. In a later analysis, several top co-occurrence clusters were reported to appear linked to parvovirus B19, influenza, CMV and Epstein-Barr virus. The authors suggested that the approach could potentially be extended to other disease states and immunological phenotypes. Because counts were too low, roughly 18 rarely observed V segments, including chromosome 9 orphons, were left out of the earlier analysis of 587 of the donors. The cohort was sequenced for TCR beta chains only, and without alpha or paired-chain data the features that could be detected were limited. Assigning TCR associations to individual alleles was difficult when HLA alleles, especially DR and DQ, strongly co-occurred. A later analysis found that HLA-associated TCR beta chains were more clonally expanded and had lower generation probabilities than equally common non-associated chains. In a later genetic analysis, a missense DCLRE1C variant was associated with V-gene and J-gene trimming of TCR beta chains, and the association was replicated in an independent cohort. In the study, about 150 TCR beta chains were listed as associated with cytomegalovirus. A later genetic analysis reported fewer N-insertions in productive TCRs among donors in an Asian-associated ancestry cluster than the approximately 670-donor mean. Most CMV-associated TCR beta chains appeared to be HLA-restricted in a later analysis, and the HLA associations seemed to be driven largely by CMV exposure. A few of the identified cytomegalovirus-associated TCR beta chains were confirmed in vitro to be specific for cytomegalovirus antigens. Presence/absence analyses assumed roughly uniform sequencing depth across donors, an assumption that may not hold. A further reported finding was that TCR beta sequences accurately predicted the HLA-A and HLA-B alleles for most subjects in the first cohort. A later analysis associated about 18,000 TCR beta sequences with specific HLA alleles at a false discovery rate of 0.05. CMV serostatus was the only immune exposure information available for the cohort. In an earlier analysis of around 600 of the donors, most TCR beta V segments appeared in productive rearrangements about 90% or about 30% of the time, broadly matching IMGT annotations.

The cohort comprised 550 to 700 healthy bone marrow donors. At the time of sampling, all cohort members were nominally healthy, though unrecorded immune exposures were likely present. The donor tested CMV seropositive, placing the donor among the approximately 310 seropositive members of the cohort. A peripheral blood sample was collected from each donor, and TCR beta sequencing was performed on peripheral blood mononuclear cells. Genomic DNA extraction from the blood cell samples was performed with the Qiagen DNeasy Blood Extraction Kit. This clonotype was sampled from a woman in her forties or fifties in good health and CMV-seropositive. Sequencing was done on a sample of PBMCs.

The CDR3 amino acid sequence is: CASSRDRPTEAFF. The nucleotide sequence is TGCGCCAGCAGCCGAGACAGGCCCACTGAAGCTTTCTTT. This chain joins TRBV5-1 to TRBJ1-1; the D gene is possibly TRBD1, with 6 bases matching. The germline V gene sets CDR1 to SGHRS and CDR2 to YFSETQ. From its cysteine to its phenylalanine, the CDR3 spans 13 amino acids. Only CDR3 DNA is held: 39 bases, read in frame from base 1. V lost 4 bases and J lost 4 bases; the stretch between them is 11 bases long. Joined to the reference TRBV5-1 and TRBJ1-1 proteins, this CDR3 gives the full variable domain: KAGVTQTPRYLIKTRGQQVTLSCSPISGHRSVSWYQQTPGQGLQFLFEYFSETQRNKGNFPGRFSGRQFSNSRSEMNVSTLELGDSALYLCASSRDRPTEAFFGQGTRLTVV.